Reported below is one T cell receptor beta chain. Participant-reported clinical history was the basis for cohort assignment. With V trimmed by 2 bases and J by 1 base, 8 bases remained unmatched. CDR3 size: 16 residues. The germline CDR1 and CDR2 sequences are GTSNPN and SVGIG (reference sequence). This sample stems from a study of blood T cell repertoires in COVID-19. Study background: COVID-19 samples from acute and convalescent phases originated in the United States, Italy and Spain. PBMCs, B-cell-depleted T cells, or T cells provided the cDNA or gDNA that made up the material.

Repertoires were generated with immunoSEQ multiplex PCR, while TCRdb's copy carries only in-frame clones and drops some. The sample carries about 250,000 clones, 80% to 90% recorded once. This TCR came from a middle-aged man who had recovered from COVID-19. Sequencing was carried out using PBMCs or T cells enriched from blood (not recorded which). V is TRBV30 and J is TRBJ1-5; TRBD1 matches 7 bases. CDR3 loop: CAWSPRGQVSNQPQHF. As DNA, the CDR3 is TGTGCCTGGAGTCCCCGAGGACAGGTCAGCAATCAGCCCCAGCATTTT.